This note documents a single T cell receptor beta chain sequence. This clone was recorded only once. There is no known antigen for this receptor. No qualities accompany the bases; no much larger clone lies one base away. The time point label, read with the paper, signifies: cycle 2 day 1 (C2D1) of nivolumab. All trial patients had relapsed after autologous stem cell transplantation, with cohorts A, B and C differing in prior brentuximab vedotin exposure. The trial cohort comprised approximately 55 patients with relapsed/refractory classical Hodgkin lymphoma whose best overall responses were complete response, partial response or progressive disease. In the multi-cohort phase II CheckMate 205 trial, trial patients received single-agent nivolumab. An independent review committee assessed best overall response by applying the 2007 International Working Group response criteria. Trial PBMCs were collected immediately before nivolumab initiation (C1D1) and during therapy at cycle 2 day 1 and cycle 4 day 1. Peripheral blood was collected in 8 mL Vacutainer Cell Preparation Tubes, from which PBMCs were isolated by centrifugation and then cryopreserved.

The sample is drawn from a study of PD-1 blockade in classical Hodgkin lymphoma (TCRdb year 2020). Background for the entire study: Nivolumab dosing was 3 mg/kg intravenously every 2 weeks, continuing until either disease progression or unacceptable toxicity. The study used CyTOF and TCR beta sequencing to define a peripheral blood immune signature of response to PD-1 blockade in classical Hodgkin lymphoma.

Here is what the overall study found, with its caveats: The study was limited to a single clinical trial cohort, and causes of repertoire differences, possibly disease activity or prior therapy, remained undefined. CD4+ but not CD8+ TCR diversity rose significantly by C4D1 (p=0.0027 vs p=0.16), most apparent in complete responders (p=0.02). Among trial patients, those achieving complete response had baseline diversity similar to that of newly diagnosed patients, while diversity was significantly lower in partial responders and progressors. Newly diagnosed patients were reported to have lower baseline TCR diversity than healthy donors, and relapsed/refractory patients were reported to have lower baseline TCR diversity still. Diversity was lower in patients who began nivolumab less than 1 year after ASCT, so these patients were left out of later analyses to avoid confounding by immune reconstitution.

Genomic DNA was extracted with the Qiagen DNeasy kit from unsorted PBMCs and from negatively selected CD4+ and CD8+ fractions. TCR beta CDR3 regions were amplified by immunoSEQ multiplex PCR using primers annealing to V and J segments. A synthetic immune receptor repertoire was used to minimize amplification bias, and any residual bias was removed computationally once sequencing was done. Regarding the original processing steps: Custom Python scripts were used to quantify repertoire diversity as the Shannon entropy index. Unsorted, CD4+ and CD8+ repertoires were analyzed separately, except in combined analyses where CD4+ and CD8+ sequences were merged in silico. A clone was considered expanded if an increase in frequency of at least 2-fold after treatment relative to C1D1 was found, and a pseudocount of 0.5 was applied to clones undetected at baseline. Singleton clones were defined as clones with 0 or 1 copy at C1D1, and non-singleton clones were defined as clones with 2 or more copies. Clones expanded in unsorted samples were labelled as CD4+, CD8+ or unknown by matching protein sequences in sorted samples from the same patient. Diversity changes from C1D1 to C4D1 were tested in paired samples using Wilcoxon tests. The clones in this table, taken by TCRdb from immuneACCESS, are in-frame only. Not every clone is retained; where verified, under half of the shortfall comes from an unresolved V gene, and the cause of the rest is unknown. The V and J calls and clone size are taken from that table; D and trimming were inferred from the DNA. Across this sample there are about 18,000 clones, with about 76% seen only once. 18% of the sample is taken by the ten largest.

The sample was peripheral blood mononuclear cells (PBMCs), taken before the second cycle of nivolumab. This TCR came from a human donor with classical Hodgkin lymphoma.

The DNA sequence reads TGTGCCAGCAGACAGGGCTCTTCGAGCACAGATACGCAGTATTTT. It translates to CASRQGSSSTDTQYF. The sequence links TRBV6-5 to TRBJ2-3; the D region possibly corresponds to TRBD1 (6 bases align). The CDR3 covers 15 residues, taking in both the cysteine and the phenylalanine. CDR3 DNA only is kept here, 45 bases in frame from base 1. Between the V and J ends, shortened by 6 bases and 0 bases respectively, the junction contains 13 bases. The germline V gene gives CDR1 as MNHEY and CDR2 as SVGAGI.